This T cell receptor (beta chain) appears in the sequencing data of a study of cytomegalovirus exposure and HLA in healthy donors. This CDR3 has 16 amino acids. V lost 7 bases, J lost 3 bases, and 10 bases stayed unmatched. The germline V gene encodes CDR1 MDHEN and CDR2 SYDVKM. 13 Jbeta primers and 60 Vbeta primers were used for the PCR. Sequencing used immunoSEQ multiplex PCR; TCRdb keeps in-frame clones, though not all of them. The sample holds some 120,000 clones; approximately 68% are singletons and the top ten take roughly 1.6%. The sequence came from a man aged 25 to 40 in good health and CMV-seropositive. Sequencing was done on a sample of PBMCs. This chain connects TRBV28 to TRBJ2-7, with TRBD1 matching over 12 bases. The CDR3 DNA sequence: TGTGCCAGCACACAAAGAGGGACAGGGGGCCTCTACGAGCAGTACTTC. Its protein is CASTQRGTGGLYEQYF.